The 5 T cell receptor beta chains in this list originate from one sample, sequenced in a study of cytomegalovirus exposure and HLA in healthy donors. Primers for the PCR totalled 60 Vbeta and 13 Jbeta. Assay: immunoSEQ multiplex PCR; the TCRdb copy retains only in-frame clones and omits some. The table records about 120,000 clones, around 79% of them present only once. The sample consisted of PBMCs. The receptors here all came from a young woman in good health and CMV-seronegative.

The rearrangement links TRBV7-2 to TRBJ1-2; D is undetermined. Trimming took 5 bases from V and 6 from J, leaving 19 bases between them. The CDR3 spans 15 residues. Germline CDR1 is SGHTA and CDR2 is FQGNSA. The CDR3 coding sequence is TGTGCCAGCAGCCTGGGAACGGGGATATGGGATGGCTACACCTTC. Translation gives CASSLGTGIWDGYTF.

The chain uses TRBV4-1 and TRBJ1-1; 9 bases map to TRBD1. Per germline, CDR1 MGHRA and CDR2 YSYEKL. With 4 bases clipped from V and 5 bases from J, the junction kept 5 bases outside the gene matches. This CDR3 comprises 14 residues. The CDR3 here is CASSLRDRETEAFF. For the CDR3, the DNA is TGCGCCAGCAGCCTAAGGGACAGGGAGACTGAAGCTTTCTTT.

The chain recombines TRBV6-6 with TRBJ1-1, with TRBD1 identical over 9 bases. CDR1 and CDR2 from the germline V gene are MNHNY and SVGAGI (reference sequence). The CDR3 sequence is 15 residues long. J lost 4 bases, V lost 2 bases, and 5 bases had no gene match. The CDR3 nucleotides are TGTGCCAGCAGTTACCCGGACAGGGGTGGCACTGAAGCTTTCTTT. Protein sequence: CASSYPDRGGTEAFF.

The V gene is TRBV11-2, the J gene TRBJ2-5; unclear D gene. The CDR3 runs to 18 residues. CDR1 and CDR2 from the germline V gene are SGHAT and FQNNGV. With 5 bases removed from V and 4 bases from J, the gap between germline ends came to 26 bases. CDR3 amino acids: CASSTTPLSANRGETQYF. The CDR3 nucleotides are TGTGCCAGCAGCACGACTCCCCTATCCGCGAATCGAGGAGAGACCCAGTACTTC.

The V call is TRBV27, the J call TRBJ1-2, with no clear D. V shed 5 bases and J shed 2 bases, with 12 bases lying between them. In germline, CDR1 is MNHEY, CDR2 SMNVEV (reference sequence). This CDR3 region has 14 residues. CDR3 amino acids: CASSTIRGNYGYTF. The CDR3 region has the DNA TGTGCCAGCAGTACAATACGAGGGAACTATGGCTACACCTTC.